The next 17 T cell receptor beta chains were all read from a single sample in a study of naive and memory T cell subsets. The study's findings and limits: Especially in CD8 cells, naive repertoires contained a few larger clonotypes, possibly CD45RA-re-expressing memory cells.

Both TRBC1 and TRBC2 were covered by a beta constant-region primer of two equimolar oligonucleotides. Nested alpha and beta constant-region primers with the SP2 primer drove four PCR rounds on ligated cDNA. TCRdb re-called the UMI-ligation and nested PCR reads through MiXCR, storing one row per CDR3 protein. The table has fewer than 150,000 distinct CDR3 sequences, approximately 21% seen once. Their cognate antigens are unknown. Sequencing was done on a sample of naive CD8+ T cells from blood. These receptors all come from a human donor in good health.

This chain uses TRBV11-2 with TRBJ2-1; D is ambiguous. Germline V gene data show CDR1 as SGHAT and CDR2 as FQNNGV. CDR3 size: 11 residues. Deletions cut 2 bases from V and 7 bases from J, with 3 bases between. The DNA for the CDR3 is TGTGCCAGCAGCTTAATTAATGAGCAGTTCTTC. Protein: CASSLINEQFF.

This clonotype was observed a few times. CDR3: CSARDLGQGIVYEQFF. The CDR3 bases are TGCAGTGCTAGAGATTTAGGACAGGGGATTGTATATGAGCAGTTCTTC. The rearrangement links TRBV20-1 to TRBJ2-1; TRBD1 agrees at 9 bases. The germline V gene has CDR1 DFQATT and CDR2 SNEGSKA (reference sequence). Losses at the gene ends were 0 bases for V and 8 bases for J; bases not matched to a gene: 11. CDR3 length: 16 amino acids.

The rearrangement uses TRBV27 and TRBJ2-2; D gene ambiguous. Trimming pared 7 bases from V and 4 bases from J, leaving 7 bases between. CDR3 size: 12 residues. CDR1 is MNHEY and CDR2 is SMNVEV in the germline V gene (reference sequence). The CDR3 coding sequence is TGTGCCAGCAAGTTAGGCACCGGGGAGCTGTTTTTT. This translates into CASKLGTGELFF.

This clonotype was seen a few times. The J gene is TRBJ2-7, the V gene TRBV27; possibly TRBD1 or TRBD2 for D (6 bases each). The CDR3 runs to 15 residues. The V end lost 2 bases, the J end lost 3 bases, and 14 bases lay between the germline ends. Germline lookup yields CDR1 MNHEY and CDR2 SMNVEV (reference sequence). The CDR3, as DNA: TGTGCCAGCAGTTTAGTGGGGGGCGTATTCTACGAGCAGTACTTC. Translated: CASSLVGGVFYEQYF.

This clonotype was seen a few times. This chain links TRBV6-5 with TRBJ2-1; D could derive from TRBD1 or TRBD2 (5 bases each). The germline CDR1 and CDR2 sequences are MNHEY and SVGAGI. The CDR3 has 14 amino acids. Trimming cost V 2 bases and J 9 bases, with 14 bases left between them. CDR3: CASSYGTAVGEQFF. The CDR3, as DNA: TGTGCCAGCAGTTACGGGACCGCTGTGGGTGAGCAGTTCTTC.

J is TRBJ2-3 and V is TRBV30; 13 bases agree with TRBD2. CDR1 and CDR2 (germline): GTSNPN, SVGIG (reference sequence). The ends lost 8 bases at V and 3 bases at J; junction bases unmatched: 8. CDR3 length: 15 amino acids. The chain's CDR3 is CAGTSGISGTDTQYF. CDR3 nucleotide sequence: TGTGCCGGGACTAGCGGGATATCGGGGACAGATACGCAGTATTTT.

This clonotype was picked up a small number of times. The gene calls are TRBV28 and TRBJ2-3; TRBD2 aligns across 10 bases. The CDR3 extends over 17 amino acids. The germline CDR1 and CDR2 sequences are MDHEN and SYDVKM. J gave up 4 bases and V 7 bases, and 14 bases lay outside the gene matches. The CDR3, as DNA: TGTGCCAGCAATTACAACAGCGGGAGGGCCTTACCAGATACGCAGTATTTT. Protein sequence: CASNYNSGRALPDTQYF. Drawing the rest from reference TRBV28 and TRBJ2-3, the complete variable domain is DVKVTQSSRYLVKRTGEKVFLECVQDMDHENMFWYRQDPGLGLRLIYFSYDVKMKEKGDIPEGYSVSREKKERFSLILESASTNQTSMYLCASNYNSGRALPDTQYFGPGTRLTVL.

The chain uses TRBV15 and TRBJ1-4, with 7 positions matching TRBD1. In germline, CDR1 is LNHNV, CDR2 YYDKDF (reference sequence). V was clipped by 5 bases and J by 7 bases; unmatched bases: 7. The CDR3 extends over 14 amino acids. CDR3 sequence reads: CATSLQGNFEKLFF. The DNA of the CDR3 is TGTGCCACCAGCCTACAGGGGAACTTTGAAAAACTGTTTTTT. The full variable domain, with the rest looked up from reference TRBV15 and TRBJ1-4, is DAMVIQNPRYQVTQFGKPVTLSCSQTLNHNVMYWYQQKSSQAPKLLFHYYDKDFNNEADTPDNFQSRRPNTSFCFLDIRSPGLGDTAMYLCATSLQGNFEKLFFGSGTQLSVL.

There are a few counts of this clonotype. The rearrangement uses TRBV6-1 and TRBJ2-5, with 8 positions matching TRBD2. The germline V gene encodes CDR1 MNHNS and CDR2 SASEGT. The CDR3 is 17 residues long. V lost 3 bases to trimming and J lost 4 bases; unmatched junction nucleotides: 13. CDR3 nucleotide sequence: TGTGCCAGCAGTGACTTGGTGTTAAGCGGGAGCACAGAGACCCAGTACTTC. Translated: CASSDLVLSGSTETQYF.

This rearrangement joins TRBV4-2 to TRBJ2-7, with 7 bases aligning to TRBD1. The junction had 9 bases not matched to a gene; V was cut back by 3 bases and J by 4 bases. CDR3 length equals 15 residues. Germline lookup yields CDR1 LGHNA and CDR2 YNFKEQ. Written as DNA, the CDR3 is TGTGCCAGCAGCCATAACACAGGGGACGGTTACGAGCAGTACTTC. Its translation: CASSHNTGDGYEQYF.

This clonotype was detected a few times. This sequence joins TRBV6-2 or TRBV6-3 and TRBJ1-5; D gene ambiguous. The CDR3 length is 12 residues. Between the trimmed V and J ends, which lost 5 bases and 7 bases, there was a span of 9 bases. Per the germline V gene, CDR1 is MNHEY and CDR2 is SVGEGT. CDR3 in amino acids: CASSPNSQPQHF. The CDR3 region has the DNA TGTGCCAGCAGTCCGAATTCCCAGCCCCAGCATTTT.

Only a few counts were recorded for this clonotype. The V and J genes are TRBV20-1 and TRBJ1-3, with D hard to call. Per the germline V gene, CDR1 is DFQATT and CDR2 is SNEGSKA (reference sequence). CDR3 size: 15 residues. V dropped 2 bases and J dropped 0 bases, with 11 bases sitting between them. The CDR3 DNA reads TGCAGTGCTAGACTCCTACTTAACTCTGGAAACACCATATATTTT. This codes for CSARLLLNSGNTIYF.

This chain links TRBV29-1 with TRBJ2-5; D is undetermined. The CDR3 loop spans 13 amino acids. V lost 1 base to trimming and J lost 5 bases, with 11 bases between them. In germline, CDR1 is SQVTM, CDR2 ANQGSEA. CDR3 amino acids: CSVEVGLEETQYF. The CDR3 coding sequence is TGCAGCGTTGAAGTTGGCCTAGAGGAGACCCAGTACTTC.

The V call is TRBV11-1, the J call TRBJ1-1; D gene ambiguous. The CDR3 consists of 13 residues. CDR1 is SGHAT and CDR2 is FQDESV in the germline V gene (reference sequence). The V end was cut by 4 bases, the J end by 7 bases, with 13 bases between. CDR3 sequence: CASSSRPGGEAFF. For the CDR3, the DNA is TGTGCCAGCAGCTCCCGCCCGGGTGGTGAAGCTTTCTTT.

This clonotype appeared a few times. The chain has TRBV15 and TRBJ1-2; no reliable D call. Trimming took 4 bases from V and 3 from J, leaving 15 bases between them. CDR1 LNHNV and CDR2 YYDKDF come from the germline V gene (reference sequence). CDR3 length: 15 amino acids. DNA of the CDR3: TGTGCCACCAGCATCGATCGAGGAGCCGACTATGGCTACACCTTC. Amino acid sequence: CATSIDRGADYGYTF.

This clonotype was counted a few times. V gene TRBV24-1 combines with J gene TRBJ2-6; D is uncertain. The CDR3 extends over 14 amino acids. Germline V gives CDR1 KGHDR, CDR2 SFDVKD. Trimming cost V 0 bases and J 3 bases, with 2 bases left between them. CDR3 DNA sequence: TGTGCCACCAGTGATTTGGGTGGGGCCAACGTCCTGACTTTC. It codes for CATSDLGGANVLTF.

The chain combines TRBV10-3 with TRBJ2-3; possibly TRBD1 or TRBD2 for D (5 bases each). With 3 bases removed from V and 6 bases from J, the gap between germline ends came to 13 bases. The germline V gene encodes CDR1 ENHRY and CDR2 SYGVKD. The CDR3 spans 14 residues. The CDR3 reads CAISDPGPEDTQYF. The CDR3 bases are TGTGCCATCAGTGACCCGGGACCCGAGGATACGCAGTATTTT.